A single sample gave rise to the 16 T cell receptor beta chains below, sequenced in a study of cytomegalovirus exposure and HLA in healthy donors. Primers: 60 Vbeta forward and 13 Jbeta reverse. Sequenced by immunoSEQ multiplex PCR; TCRdb stores in-frame clones only, minus some. Of roughly 170,000 clones in the sample, roughly four fifths were seen once. The sequencing sample was made of PBMCs. All receptors come from a man between 50 and 59 years old in good health and CMV-seronegative.

V and J are TRBV2 and TRBJ2-2, with 9 bases fitting TRBD2. The CDR3 sequence is 18 residues long. V trimming: 6 bases; J trimming: 1 base; junction bases outside the gene matches: 12. Germline values: CDR1 SNHLY, CDR2 FYNNEI. The CDR3 nucleotides are TGTGCCAGCAGCCGTCCTTCAGGAGCGGGAGGGAACACCGGGGAGCTGTTTTTT. It specifies CASSRPSGAGGNTGELFF.

The V call is TRBV7-2, the J call TRBJ2-3, with D perhaps matching TRBD2 (6 bases). The CDR3 runs to 14 residues. Trimming shortened V by 3 bases and J by 6 bases, and 13 bases separated the two germline ends. Germline V gives CDR1 SGHTA, CDR2 FQGNSA. The CDR3 sequence: CASSLSGPPDTQYF. In DNA form, the CDR3 reads TGTGCCAGCAGCTTGAGCGGGCCCCCGGATACGCAGTATTTT.

The chain recombines TRBV12-2 with TRBJ2-1; TRBD2, the table's D call, lacks a check against the DNA. TRBV12-2 is designated a pseudogene. The CDR3 is made up of 14 amino acids. The CDR3 nucleotides are TGTGCAAGTCGCTTACCTACTTGGTCGAATGAGCAGTTCTTC. This codes for CASRLPTWSNEQFF.

This clone was counted a few times. V usage is TRBV5-1 and J usage is TRBJ2-3, with 7 positions matching TRBD2. Germline CDR1 reads SGHRS; CDR2 reads YFSETQ. The junction had 10 bases not matched to a gene; V was cut back by 4 bases and J by 5 bases. This CDR3 is 15 amino acids long. The CDR3, as DNA: TGCGCCAGCAGCCCCCCGGTGGCGGGAGAAGATACGCAGTATTTT. Protein sequence: CASSPPVAGEDTQYF. Looking up the rest from reference TRBV5-1 and TRBJ2-3 gives the full variable domain: KAGVTQTPRYLIKTRGQQVTLSCSPISGHRSVSWYQQTPGQGLQFLFEYFSETQRNKGNFPGRFSGRQFSNSRSEMNVSTLELGDSALYLCASSPPVAGEDTQYFGPGTRLTVL.

This chain connects TRBV5-1 to TRBJ2-1; 11 bases agree with TRBD2. This CDR3 is 16 amino acids long. Losses at the gene ends were 0 bases for V and 7 bases for J; bases not matched to a gene: 6. Germline V lookup: CDR1 SGHRS, CDR2 YFSETQ. Written as DNA, the CDR3 is TGCGCCAGCAGCTTGGGACTAGCGGGAATGGTTAATGAGCAGTTCTTC. Translation gives CASSLGLAGMVNEQFF.

This clone was seen a handful of times. This sequence joins TRBV25-1 and TRBJ1-1; a possible D gene is TRBD1 (5 bases). The CDR3 runs to 13 residues. In germline, CDR1 is MGHDK, CDR2 SYGVNS. V gave up 7 bases and J gave up 6 bases, with 15 bases separating them. In DNA, the CDR3 is TGTGCCAGCAAGGGACTCTCCGGTTCTGAAGCTTTCTTT. Translating it yields CASKGLSGSEAFF.

The chain has TRBV6-5 and TRBJ2-5; possible D gene TRBD2, 6 bases. The CDR3 runs to 13 residues. Trimming removed 5 bases from V and 2 bases from J, with 9 bases in between. Germline V gene sequence: CDR1 MNHEY, CDR2 SVGAGI. CDR3 protein: CASSPGLQETQYF. The CDR3 DNA reads as TGTGCCAGCAGTCCGGGACTGCAAGAGACCCAGTACTTC.

The chain has TRBV19 and TRBJ2-2; TRBD1 aligns across 9 bases. The germline V gene encodes CDR1 LNHDA and CDR2 SQIVND (reference sequence). V trimming: 9 bases; J trimming: 4 bases; junction bases outside the gene matches: 9. The CDR3 has 15 amino acids. CDR3 in amino acids: CASLWTGVGTGELFF. The CDR3 DNA is TGTGCCAGCCTATGGACAGGGGTGGGCACCGGGGAGCTGTTTTTT.

The chain combines TRBV7-8 with TRBJ1-3; tentatively, D is TRBD1 (5 bases). The CDR3 totals 12 residues. Germline V CDR1 and CDR2: SGHVS, FQNEAQ. The V end lost 8 bases, the J end lost 4 bases, and 9 bases lay between the germline ends. The CDR3 DNA follows: TGTGCCAGCGGGGCTCGGGGAAACACCATATATTTT. Amino acid sequence: CASGARGNTIYF.

The genes are TRBV27 and TRBJ1-2; 11 bases map to TRBD1. The CDR3 contains 16 residues. V trimming: 2 bases; J trimming: 4 bases; junction bases outside the gene matches: 6. The germline V gene encodes CDR1 MNHEY and CDR2 SMNVEV (reference sequence). The CDR3 coding sequence is TGTGCCAGCAGTTTAAAAGGACAGGGGGCGTTCTATGGCTACACCTTC. Its protein product is CASSLKGQGAFYGYTF.

The chain's CDR3 is CASSDRGAYGYTF. For the CDR3, the DNA is TGTGCCAGCAGTGACAGGGGGGCCTATGGCTACACCTTC. V is TRBV2 and J is TRBJ1-2; 7 bases line up with TRBD1. Germline V CDR1 and CDR2: SNHLY, FYNNEI. V dropped 3 bases and J dropped 4; count of bases not matched to a gene: 2. The CDR3 loop spans 13 amino acids.

The rearrangement uses TRBV28 and TRBJ2-7; 11 bases agree with TRBD2. The CDR3 is 16 amino acids. CDR1 and CDR2 from the germline V gene are MDHEN and SYDVKM. Trimming took 5 bases from V and 0 from J; bases not matched to a gene: 6. CDR3 in DNA: TGTGCCAGCAGTGGGATACTAGCGGGAGCCTCCTACGAGCAGTACTTC. The encoded protein is CASSGILAGASYEQYF.

On this clone: Other DNA sequences from this sample encode an identical CDR3 as well. V and J are TRBV18 and TRBJ2-7, with a possible D match to TRBD1 (5 bases). The CDR3 covers 13 residues. V lost 0 bases and J 4 bases, leaving 7 bases between the germline ends. From germline, CDR1 is KGHSH and CDR2 LQKENI. The DNA of the CDR3 is TGTGCCAGCTCACCACCCTCAGGGTACGAGCAGTACTTC. Its protein is CASSPPSGYEQYF.

The chain uses TRBV19 and TRBJ1-5; a weak D match, TRBD1 (5 bases). This CDR3 has 13 residues. The V gene's germline CDR1 is LNHDA and CDR2 SQIVND (reference sequence). Between the trimmed V and J ends, which lost 5 bases and 6 bases, there was a span of 11 bases. The CDR3 loop reads CASSSGYSQPQHF. CDR3 sequence (DNA): TGTGCCAGTAGTTCAGGGTATAGTCAGCCCCAGCATTTT. The variable domain in full, completed from reference TRBV19 and TRBJ1-5, reads DGGITQSPKYLFRKEGQNVTLSCEQNLNHDAMYWYRQDPGQGLRLIYYSQIVNDFQKGDIAEGYSVSREKKESFPLTVTSAQKNPTAFYLCASSSGYSQPQHFGDGTRLSIL.

The V gene is TRBV6-6, the J gene TRBJ1-2, with 7 nucleotides matching TRBD1. The CDR3 has 15 residues. The V gene's germline CDR1 is MNHNY and CDR2 SVGAGI (reference sequence). V lost 6 bases, J lost 0 bases, and 7 bases stayed unmatched. This chain's CDR3 is CASSPRGESNYGYTF. The CDR3, as DNA: TGTGCCAGCAGCCCCAGGGGGGAGTCTAACTATGGCTACACCTTC.

DNA of the CDR3: TGTGCCAGCAGCTTAGGGCCCCTCTCTGGAAACACCATATATTTT. Translating gives CASSLGPLSGNTIYF. The chain is built from TRBV7-3 and TRBJ1-3, with D hard to call. Germline CDR1 reads SGHTA; CDR2 reads FQGTGA. Trimming removed 2 bases from V and 0 bases from J, with 8 bases in between. The CDR3 length is 15 residues.